These 4 T cell receptor beta chains came from one sample sequenced in a study of T cells in Graves' hyperthyroidism and ophthalmopathy. RNA transcripts gave rise to amplified TCR beta CDR3 regions. The HTBI primer set drove a first-round RT-PCR of the TCR CDR3. Each CDR3 protein is one row after TCRdb ran MiXCR on the multiplex PCR reads. The sample shows a few hundred thousand distinct CDR3 sequences, less than 20% of them seen only once. Material for sequencing was blood. The origin of the receptors is a middle-aged woman with Graves' ophthalmopathy.

This clonotype was seen at least ten times. The gene calls are TRBV15 and TRBJ1-5; the match to TRBD1 covers 7 bases. V shed 4 bases, J shed 7 bases, and the junction held 7 bases outside the gene matches. Looked up from germline, CDR1 is LNHNV and CDR2 is YYDKDF (reference sequence). The CDR3 has 14 amino acids. In nucleotides, the CDR3 is TGTGCCACCAGCACAACAGGGGTAGGGCAGCCCCAGCATTTT. Amino acid sequence: CATSTTGVGQPQHF.

This clonotype was detected ten times or more. This clone may be a read error of a much larger clone one base away. The rearrangement links TRBV2 to TRBJ2-7, with no clear D. From germline, CDR1 is SNHLY and CDR2 FYNNEI. The V end lost 6 bases, the J end lost 3 bases, and 15 bases lay between the germline ends. This CDR3 has 14 residues. CDR3 loop: CASSQGTLGYEQYF. The CDR3 DNA reads TGTGCCAGCAGCCAAGGCACCCTGGGCTACGAGCAGTACTTC.

The chain uses TRBV12-3 or TRBV12-4 and TRBJ2-7, with 11 bases matching TRBD2. Trimming cost V 7 bases and J 7 bases; bases outside gene matches: 12. CDR3 length: 15 residues. CDR3 coding DNA: TGTGCCAGCAACCCTAGCGGGAGGATCTCCGGGGAGCAGTACTTC. Its protein is CASNPSGRISGEQYF.

This clonotype appeared many times. The chain combines TRBV27 with TRBJ1-2; TRBD1 agrees at 9 bases. V lost 5 bases, J lost 6 bases, and 10 bases stayed unmatched. The CDR3 sequence is 15 residues long. CDR1 and CDR2 from the germline V gene are MNHEY and SMNVEV (reference sequence). The CDR3, as DNA: TGTGCCAGCAGTGAATTGGGGACAGGGAGCCATGGCTACACCTTC. Amino acids: CASSELGTGSHGYTF.